These 14 T cell receptor beta chains share one sample of origin, sequenced in a study of blood T cell repertoires in COVID-19. TCRdb keeps only in-frame clones here, not all; method: immunoSEQ multiplex PCR. The sample yields under 75,000 clones, roughly 80% seen once. Material: peripheral blood. The receptors derive from a man between 65 and 80 years old who had recovered from COVID-19.

This clone came up a few times. The chain joins TRBV7-2 to TRBJ2-1, with 12 nucleotides matching TRBD2. The ends lost 2 bases at V and 4 bases at J; junction bases unmatched: 6. The CDR3 extends over 17 amino acids. Germline CDR1 SGHTA, CDR2 FQGNSA. CDR3 in DNA: TGTGCCAGCAGCTTACTAGCGGGAGGGCCCGGTTACAATGAGCAGTTCTTC. Translated, it gives CASSLLAGGPGYNEQFF. Supplemented by reference TRBV7-2 and TRBJ2-1, the full variable domain reads GAGVSQSPSNKVTEKGKDVELRCDPISGHTALYWYRQSLGQGLEFLIYFQGNSAPDKSGLPSDRFSAERTGGSVSTLTIQRTQQEDSAVYLCASSLLAGGPGYNEQFFGPGTRLTVL.

The chain links TRBV30 to TRBJ2-3, with 10 bases lining up with TRBD2. This CDR3 is 16 amino acids long. After removal of 2 bases from V and 5 bases from J, the junction contained 10 bases not matched to a gene. The germline V gene has CDR1 GTSNPN and CDR2 SVGIG (reference sequence). The CDR3 region is CAWSRNLAGVGDTQYF. In nucleotides, the CDR3 is TGTGCCTGGAGTCGAAATCTAGCGGGAGTTGGAGATACGCAGTATTTT.

The chain is built from TRBV5-5 and TRBJ1-1, with a weak D call TRBD1 (6 bases). Trimming shortened V by 0 bases and J by 4 bases, and 10 bases separated the two germline ends. CDR3 length: 14 residues. Germline assignment: CDR1 SGHKS and CDR2 YYEKEE (reference sequence). The CDR3 DNA follows: TGTGCCAGCAGCTTGGAGGGCAGGGGCACTGAAGCTTTCTTT. As protein: CASSLEGRGTEAFF.

Only one count was recorded for this clone. The J gene is TRBJ1-6, the V gene TRBV28, with D perhaps TRBD1 (6 bases). The CDR3 has 17 residues. Trimming stripped 4 bases from V and 0 bases from J, with 13 bases between. The germline V gene has CDR1 MDHEN and CDR2 SYDVKM. CDR3 region: CASSSTQGISYNSPLHF. The CDR3 DNA is TGTGCCAGCAGTTCGACACAGGGAATCTCCTATAATTCACCCCTCCACTTT.

The chain joins TRBV7-2 to TRBJ1-5; D ambiguous. The ends were cut back, 5 bases at V and 3 bases at J, with 17 bases in the middle. Per germline, CDR1 SGHTA and CDR2 FQGNSA. The CDR3 runs to 16 residues. As DNA, the CDR3 is TGTGCCAGCAGCGCAAACAGCCCTCAGGACAATCAGCCCCAGCATTTT. Its translation is CASSANSPQDNQPQHF.

The genes are TRBV6-2 or TRBV6-3 and TRBJ2-7, with 12 bases aligning to TRBD2. CDR1 and CDR2 (germline): MNHEY, SVGEGT. V gave up 6 bases and J gave up 6 bases; unmatched junction bases: 6. The CDR3 contains 14 residues. The CDR3 reads CASSPGLAGGEQYF. CDR3 DNA sequence: TGTGCCAGCAGCCCGGGACTAGCGGGTGGCGAGCAGTACTTC.

This rearrangement joins TRBV10-3 to TRBJ1-1; 7 bases align to TRBD1. J gave up 0 bases and V 8 bases, and 9 bases lay outside the gene matches. Germline V lookup: CDR1 ENHRY, CDR2 SYGVKD. The CDR3 consists of 15 residues. The CDR3 region is CAILQGLGLNTEAFF. Here the CDR3 DNA reads TGTGCCATCCTACAGGGGTTGGGCTTGAACACTGAAGCTTTCTTT.

This sequence joins TRBV9 and TRBJ2-5, with D possibly being TRBD1 (6 bases). The CDR3 sequence is 16 residues long. V lost 2 bases and J 5 bases, leaving 19 bases between the germline ends. Germline-derived CDR1 and CDR2 are SGDLS and YYNGEE. The CDR3, as DNA: TGTGCCAGCAGCGTCAGGGGCCCCCAGCCAGGGGAGACCCAGTACTTC. Translated, it gives CASSVRGPQPGETQYF.

This CDR3 is CASSPLEGNSYEQYF. The CDR3 nucleotides are TGTGCCAGCAGTCCCCTTGAGGGTAACTCCTACGAGCAGTACTTC. The rearrangement joins TRBV6-5 to TRBJ2-7, with D tentatively TRBD2 (5 bases). CDR1 is MNHEY, CDR2 SVGAGI, per germline. This CDR3 is built from 15 residues. Trimming took off 5 bases at V and 0 bases at J, with 14 bases between the two ends.

The CDR3, as DNA: TGTGCCAGCAGCTTAGGAGGCAATTCACCCCTCCACTTT. Translated: CASSLGGNSPLHF. This chain links TRBV11-3 with TRBJ1-6, with no clear D. The CDR3 totals 13 residues. Germline CDR1 SGHNT, CDR2 YENEEA. The ends were cut back, 1 base at V and 7 bases at J, with 5 bases in the middle.

The genes are TRBV6-5 and TRBJ1-5, with D unclear. The CDR3 is made up of 15 amino acids. The germline V gene has CDR1 MNHEY and CDR2 SVGAGI. V dropped 11 bases and J dropped 5 bases, with 22 bases sitting between them. This CDR3 reads CASRPPLGSYQPQHF. CDR3 sequence (DNA): TGTGCCTCACGCCCGCCGTTGGGCAGTTATCAGCCCCAGCATTTT.

The rearrangement links TRBV29-1 to TRBJ2-1, with 10 bases that match TRBD1. Germline lookup yields CDR1 SQVTM and CDR2 ANQGSEA. The CDR3 length is 14 residues. The junction had 10 bases not matched to a gene; V was cut back by 6 bases and J by 8 bases. The CDR3 nucleotides are TGCAGCGTCAACGCCCGACAGGGGGCATATGAGCAGTTCTTC. Translated, it gives CSVNARQGAYEQFF.

This chain links TRBV19 with TRBJ2-5, with TRBD2 as a possible D gene (7 bases). Trimming stripped 3 bases from V and 2 bases from J, with 16 bases between. Germline CDR1 LNHDA, CDR2 SQIVND (reference sequence). The CDR3 is 16 residues long. Here the CDR3 DNA reads TGTGCCAGTAGTATTCACGAGGGGGGGAGGCAAGAGACCCAGTACTTC. Translation gives CASSIHEGGRQETQYF.

This rearrangement joins TRBV27 to TRBJ2-5; 7 bases are a match to TRBD1. CDR3 length equals 15 residues. Germline CDR1 MNHEY, CDR2 SMNVEV (reference sequence). Trimming cost V 0 bases and J 10 bases; bases outside gene matches: 11. The CDR3 DNA is TGTGCCAGCAGTTTATCGGTGGACAGGCTGAGGGACCAGTACTTC. Its protein product is CASSLSVDRLRDQYF.